Listed below are T cell receptor beta chains from one sample, sequenced in a study of blood T cell repertoires in COVID-19. Using immunoSEQ multiplex PCR, the repertoire was profiled, and TCRdb retains in-frame clones only, with some absent. The sample holds 350,000 to 450,000 clones; around 85% are singletons and the top ten take 3.5% to 4%. Sequencing input: peripheral blood. The receptors shown here come from a young woman with acute or convalescent COVID-19. Both conserved end residues are part of each CDR3. Each record gives: V gene, clone size, D gene, J gene, CDR3 DNA, CDR3 protein. The D gene is left open where the match is weak. Clone size is shown for a subset of rows, as once, few, many or a class of expanded clone.

v_call: TRBV5-1
clone_size: -
d_call: -
j_call: TRBJ2-1
cdr3_nt: TGCGCCAGCAGCTTGACCGAGCTAGCACCCTACAATGAGCAGTTCTTC
cdr3_aa: CASSLTELAPYNEQFF

v_call: TRBV2
clone_size: once
d_call: -
j_call: TRBJ2-7
cdr3_nt: TGTGCCAGCATAGCGATCGACTCCTACGAGCAGTACTTC
cdr3_aa: CASIAIDSYEQYF

v_call: TRBV10-3
clone_size: -
d_call: -
j_call: TRBJ1-2
cdr3_nt: TGTGCCATCAGTGAGTCGAGGGGCTACACCTTC
cdr3_aa: CAISESRGYTF

v_call: TRBV10-3
clone_size: -
d_call: TRBD1
j_call: TRBJ1-6
cdr3_nt: TGTGCCATCAGTGAAGGCCGGGACAGGGAGGGACCAGCCCTCCACTTT
cdr3_aa: CAISEGRDREGPALHF

v_call: TRBV5-6
clone_size: -
d_call: TRBD1
j_call: TRBJ2-7
cdr3_nt: TGTGCCAGCAGGTCAGCCTACAGGGGGCTCAACGAGCAGTACTTC
cdr3_aa: CASRSAYRGLNEQYF

v_call: TRBV11-2
clone_size: -
d_call: TRBD1
j_call: TRBJ1-2
cdr3_nt: TGTGCCAGCAGCTCAGCAAGGGACAGGGGAACCTATGGCTACACCTTC
cdr3_aa: CASSSARDRGTYGYTF

v_call: TRBV7-9
clone_size: -
d_call: TRBD1
j_call: TRBJ1-2
cdr3_nt: TGTGCCAGCAGCTTATCGACAGGGGGCTCGAATGGCTACACCTTC
cdr3_aa: CASSLSTGGSNGYTF

v_call: TRBV9
clone_size: -
d_call: -
j_call: TRBJ1-1
cdr3_nt: TGTGCCAGCAGCGCTGGGGGCCTAGGTCGAGCTTTCTTT
cdr3_aa: CASSAGGLGRAFF

v_call: TRBV9
clone_size: -
d_call: TRBD1
j_call: TRBJ2-3
cdr3_nt: TGTGCCAGCAGCGTTGAGGGGACAGGACACCCAGATACGCAGTATTTT
cdr3_aa: CASSVEGTGHPDTQYF

v_call: TRBV19
clone_size: once
d_call: -
j_call: TRBJ1-1
cdr3_nt: TGTGCCAGTAGTCTCAGGCAGACGAACACTGAAGCTTTCTTT
cdr3_aa: CASSLRQTNTEAFF

v_call: TRBV7-8
clone_size: once
d_call: -
j_call: TRBJ1-4
cdr3_nt: TGTGCCAGCAGCTTAATATTGCCGGCAACTAATGAAAAACTGTTTTTT
cdr3_aa: CASSLILPATNEKLFF

v_call: TRBV10-2
clone_size: -
d_call: TRBD1
j_call: TRBJ2-5
cdr3_nt: TGCGCCAGCAGTGAGCCAGAAGTCGGCAGGGGGCTGAGAGAGACCCAGTACTTC
cdr3_aa: CASSEPEVGRGLRETQYF

v_call: TRBV4-1
clone_size: -
d_call: TRBD1
j_call: TRBJ1-3
cdr3_nt: TGCGCCAGCAGACTAGGACAGGCACCTGGAAACACCATATATTTT
cdr3_aa: CASRLGQAPGNTIYF

v_call: TRBV5-1
clone_size: -
d_call: TRBD2
j_call: TRBJ2-7
cdr3_nt: TGCGCCAGCAGCTTGGCGGGGGGGCGCCTGTCCTACGAGCAGTACTTC
cdr3_aa: CASSLAGGRLSYEQYF

v_call: TRBV2
clone_size: -
d_call: TRBD1
j_call: TRBJ1-2
cdr3_nt: TGTGCCAGCAAGTCGACAGGGTCCTATGGCTACACCTTC
cdr3_aa: CASKSTGSYGYTF

v_call: TRBV19
clone_size: -
d_call: TRBD1
j_call: TRBJ2-2
cdr3_nt: TGTGCCAGTCGACAGGGGGCGAACACCGGGGAGCTGTTTTTT
cdr3_aa: CASRQGANTGELFF

v_call: TRBV6-2/TRBV6-3
clone_size: -
d_call: -
j_call: TRBJ2-5
cdr3_nt: TGTGCCAGCAGTTACCCTATCCGGACCCAGTACTTC
cdr3_aa: CASSYPIRTQYF

v_call: TRBV30
clone_size: -
d_call: TRBD1
j_call: TRBJ1-6
cdr3_nt: TGTGCCTGGAGTGCCGGGACAGGGGCGTATAATTCACCCCTCCACTTT
cdr3_aa: CAWSAGTGAYNSPLHF

v_call: TRBV19
clone_size: few
d_call: TRBD1
j_call: TRBJ2-2
cdr3_nt: TGTGCCAGTATCCGGGGAGGGACAGGGACGGTTACCGGGGAGCTGTTTTTT
cdr3_aa: CASIRGGTGTVTGELFF

v_call: TRBV7-6
clone_size: -
d_call: -
j_call: TRBJ2-7
cdr3_nt: TGTGCCAGCAGCCTAAGGCCCAGGAAAGACACACACGAGCAGTACTTC
cdr3_aa: CASSLRPRKDTHEQYF

v_call: TRBV20-1
clone_size: -
d_call: -
j_call: TRBJ2-4
cdr3_nt: TGCAGTGCGGAGGTGTTAAACATTCAGTACTTC
cdr3_aa: CSAEVLNIQYF

v_call: TRBV10-3
clone_size: -
d_call: -
j_call: TRBJ1-6
cdr3_nt: TGTGCCATCAGTTTTGGGGAGGCAGGTTCACCCCTCCACTTT
cdr3_aa: CAISFGEAGSPLHF

v_call: TRBV21-1
clone_size: -
d_call: -
j_call: TRBJ2-3
cdr3_nt: TGTGCCAGCAGCAAAGCCGGCACAGATACGCAGTATTTT
cdr3_aa: CASSKAGTDTQYF

v_call: TRBV29-1
clone_size: -
d_call: -
j_call: TRBJ1-5
cdr3_nt: TGCAGCGTTTTAGGGGATAGCAATCAGCCCCAGCATTTT
cdr3_aa: CSVLGDSNQPQHF

v_call: TRBV6-6
clone_size: -
d_call: TRBD2
j_call: TRBJ2-7
cdr3_nt: TGTGCCAGCAGCAGGACTAGCGGGAGGGGACCCTACGAGCAGTACTTC
cdr3_aa: CASSRTSGRGPYEQYF

v_call: TRBV25-1
clone_size: -
d_call: -
j_call: TRBJ1-1
cdr3_nt: TGTGCCAGAAGACTCAGGGTTACTGAAGCTTTCTTT
cdr3_aa: CARRLRVTEAFF

v_call: TRBV7-8
clone_size: -
d_call: -
j_call: TRBJ1-1
cdr3_nt: TGTGCCAGCAGCAAGCGGGTGAACACTGAAGCTTTCTTT
cdr3_aa: CASSKRVNTEAFF

v_call: TRBV19
clone_size: few
d_call: TRBD1
j_call: TRBJ1-1
cdr3_nt: TGTGCCAGTACACGAACAGGGGTTTTAGGGACTGAAGCTTTCTTT
cdr3_aa: CASTRTGVLGTEAFF

v_call: TRBV29-1
clone_size: -
d_call: TRBD1
j_call: TRBJ1-2
cdr3_nt: TGCAGCGTTTTAACAGGGGGGGATGGCTACACCTTC
cdr3_aa: CSVLTGGDGYTF

v_call: TRBV11-2
clone_size: -
d_call: TRBD1
j_call: TRBJ1-2
cdr3_nt: TGTGCCAGCAGCTCAATACAAACGGGACAGAACTCCTATGGCTACACCTTC
cdr3_aa: CASSSIQTGQNSYGYTF

v_call: TRBV7-3
clone_size: -
d_call: TRBD2
j_call: TRBJ2-3
cdr3_nt: TGTGCCAGCAGCTTAAGTACTAGCGGGGTCACAGATACGCAGTATTTT
cdr3_aa: CASSLSTSGVTDTQYF

v_call: TRBV19
clone_size: few
d_call: -
j_call: TRBJ1-5
cdr3_nt: TGTGCCAGTAGTATAGGCGGGTACCAGCCCCAGCATTTT
cdr3_aa: CASSIGGYQPQHF

v_call: TRBV3-1/TRBV3-2
clone_size: -
d_call: TRBD2
j_call: TRBJ2-1
cdr3_nt: TGTGCCAGCAGCCAAGATCACCCTAGCGGGAGATCCTACAATGAGCAGTTCTTC
cdr3_aa: CASSQDHPSGRSYNEQFF

v_call: TRBV7-9
clone_size: -
d_call: -
j_call: TRBJ2-7
cdr3_nt: TGTGCCAGCAGCTCCAGGGTTGACCTGGGGGAGCAGTACTTC
cdr3_aa: CASSSRVDLGEQYF

v_call: TRBV7-8
clone_size: -
d_call: -
j_call: TRBJ2-5
cdr3_nt: TGTGCCAGCAGCTTAGAGGCCCGAGGGCGACGGGAGACCCAGTACTTC
cdr3_aa: CASSLEARGRRETQYF

v_call: TRBV19
clone_size: many
d_call: -
j_call: TRBJ1-5
cdr3_nt: TGTGCCAGTAGTTCGGGGGGGACCAATCAGCCCCAGCATTTT
cdr3_aa: CASSSGGTNQPQHF

v_call: TRBV5-1
clone_size: -
d_call: -
j_call: TRBJ1-3
cdr3_nt: TGCGCCAGCAGCCTAAATCCGGGGGTTTCAGGAAACACCATATATTTT
cdr3_aa: CASSLNPGVSGNTIYF

v_call: TRBV30
clone_size: -
d_call: TRBD1
j_call: TRBJ1-2
cdr3_nt: TGTGCCTGGAGTAAAGGACAGGGTGTAGGGTATGGCTACACCTTC
cdr3_aa: CAWSKGQGVGYGYTF

v_call: TRBV7-9
clone_size: -
d_call: TRBD2
j_call: TRBJ2-3
cdr3_nt: TGTGCCAGCAGCTTAGGTCTGACTAGCGATAGCACAGATACGCAGTATTTT
cdr3_aa: CASSLGLTSDSTDTQYF

v_call: TRBV5-1
clone_size: once
d_call: TRBD1
j_call: TRBJ1-6
cdr3_nt: TGCGCCAGCAGCTCCCGGGACAGGCATTCACCCCTCCACTTT
cdr3_aa: CASSSRDRHSPLHF

v_call: TRBV6-5
clone_size: -
d_call: TRBD2
j_call: TRBJ2-3
cdr3_nt: TGTGCCAGCAGTTCCGTCTCTCGCGGGGGGGCAGATACGCAGTATTTT
cdr3_aa: CASSSVSRGGADTQYF

v_call: TRBV6-5
clone_size: -
d_call: -
j_call: TRBJ2-1
cdr3_nt: TGTGCCAGCAGTTACCAGATCTACAATGAGCAGTTCTTC
cdr3_aa: CASSYQIYNEQFF

v_call: TRBV5-4
clone_size: -
d_call: TRBD2
j_call: TRBJ2-1
cdr3_nt: TGTGCCAGCAGTCACCGACTAGCGGGGGGGGATGAGCAGTTCTTC
cdr3_aa: CASSHRLAGGDEQFF

v_call: TRBV24-1
clone_size: -
d_call: TRBD1
j_call: TRBJ2-2
cdr3_nt: TGTGCCACCAGTGATTACGGAAAGGACAGGGGGAACACCGGGGAGCTGTTTTTT
cdr3_aa: CATSDYGKDRGNTGELFF

v_call: TRBV5-1
clone_size: -
d_call: -
j_call: TRBJ1-6
cdr3_nt: TGCGCCAGCAGCTTGGCGAGGGAGTCGCAGGATAATTCACCCCTCCACTTT
cdr3_aa: CASSLARESQDNSPLHF

v_call: TRBV18
clone_size: few
d_call: TRBD1
j_call: TRBJ2-7
cdr3_nt: TGTGCCAGCTCACCGGGACAGGGGTCCTACGAGCAGTACTTC
cdr3_aa: CASSPGQGSYEQYF

v_call: TRBV12-3/TRBV12-4
clone_size: -
d_call: -
j_call: TRBJ1-2
cdr3_nt: TGTGCCAGCAGTACGGACAGATTCTATGGCTACACCTTC
cdr3_aa: CASSTDRFYGYTF